Below, 18 T cell receptor beta chains from the same sample are listed, as sequenced in a study of T cell repertoires in cytomegalovirus infection. These receptors are not linked to any known antigen. One entry per CDR3 protein results from TCRdb running MiXCR on the reads. The sample has about 330,000 distinct CDR3 sequences; about a third are singletons. Sequencing used cultured PBMCs, obtained from culture after CMV antigen stimulation. Receptors were obtained from a human donor in good health (CMV status not recorded). Some clones in this sample may be carry-over from other donors' samples.

The sample holds a few counts of this clonotype. The chain combines TRBV7-9 with TRBJ1-3; 8 positions match TRBD1. The CDR3 runs 21 residues. The germline CDR1 and CDR2 sequences are SEHNR and FQNEAQ (reference sequence). Trimming removed 5 bases from V and 1 base from J; junction bases left unmatched: 22. The CDR3 DNA follows: TGTGCCAGCAGCGGGACAGGTCCGAAATCTTTGTCACACTCTTCTGGAAACACCATATATTTT. Its translation is CASSGTGPKSLSHSSGNTIYF.

The chain carries TRBV19 and TRBJ2-3, with 9 bases lining up with TRBD2. The J segment lost 1 base and the V segment lost 5 bases, leaving 4 bases of the junction unmatched. CDR1 is LNHDA, CDR2 SQIVND, per germline (reference sequence). The CDR3 runs 15 residues. The CDR3 loop is CASSPWTSGTDTQYF. The CDR3, as DNA: TGTGCCAGTAGTCCTTGGACTAGCGGCACAGATACGCAGTATTTT.

At least ten counts were recorded for this clonotype. The chain is built from TRBV7-8 and TRBJ1-1, with 10 bases lining up with TRBD1. Germline V gives CDR1 SGHVS, CDR2 FQNEAQ. Trimming cost V 6 bases and J 0 bases; bases outside gene matches: 4. CDR3 size: 15 residues. CDR3 amino acids: CASSPGQGLNTEAFF. The CDR3 DNA reads as TGTGCCAGCAGTCCGGGACAGGGGCTGAACACTGAAGCTTTCTTT.

This clonotype appeared a few times. This sequence joins TRBV15 and TRBJ2-3, with TRBD2 matching over 7 bases. Per the germline V gene, CDR1 is LNHNV and CDR2 is YYDKDF (reference sequence). J lost 5 bases, V lost 0 bases, and 11 bases had no gene match. The CDR3 extends over 17 amino acids. In nucleotides, the CDR3 is TGTGCCACCAGCAGAGATATGAGGGAGGGCCCTGGAGATACGCAGTATTTT. It yields the protein CATSRDMREGPGDTQYF.

V gene TRBV7-9 combines with J gene TRBJ2-5; tentative D call: TRBD1 (5 bases). Germline values: CDR1 SEHNR, CDR2 FQNEAQ (reference sequence). The V end lost 7 bases, the J end lost 3 bases, and 12 bases lay between the germline ends. The CDR3 is made up of 13 amino acids. CDR3 coding DNA: TGTGCCAGCATTCTTTGGGGCGAAGAGACCCAGTACTTC. Amino acids: CASILWGEETQYF.

The J gene is TRBJ1-1, the V gene TRBV6-5; D perhaps matches TRBD1 (5 bases). The CDR3 has 15 amino acids. Germline CDR1 reads MNHEY; CDR2 reads SVGAGI. V shed 2 bases and J shed 6 bases, with 16 bases lying between them. The CDR3: CASSYDGGGWSEAFF. The CDR3 region has the DNA TGTGCCAGCAGTTACGACGGGGGTGGGTGGTCTGAAGCTTTCTTT.

The rearrangement uses TRBV3-1 and TRBJ2-7; 10 nucleotides align to TRBD2. The CDR3 loop spans 15 amino acids. Per the germline V gene, CDR1 is LGHDT and CDR2 is YNNKEL (reference sequence). The V and J ends lost 1 base and 4 bases, in that order; junction bases with no gene match: 4. CDR3 coding DNA: TGTGCCAGCAGCCAAGGGACTAGCGGCCTTTACGAGCAGTACGTC. It encodes CASSQGTSGLYEQYV.

V is TRBV7-2 and J is TRBJ2-5, with D unclear. Germline V gene sequence: CDR1 SGHTA, CDR2 FQGNSA. Trimming removed 6 bases from V and 7 bases from J, with 12 bases in between. CDR3 length equals 12 residues. CDR3 sequence (DNA): TGTGCCAGCAGTCCAGATACGGGGACCCAGTACTTC. It yields the protein CASSPDTGTQYF.

This clonotype turned up a few times. CDR3 DNA: TGTGCCAGCAGCATAGGACTAGCCCAAGAGACCCAGTACTTC. The encoded protein is CASSIGLAQETQYF. V is TRBV7-2 and J is TRBJ2-5, with 8 bases aligning to TRBD2. The CDR3 extends over 14 amino acids. CDR1 is SGHTA, CDR2 FQGNSA, per germline. Losses at the gene ends were 5 bases for V and 1 base for J; bases not matched to a gene: 3.

The chain links TRBV7-2 to TRBJ2-3; TRBD1 agrees at 7 bases. The V gene's germline CDR1 is SGHTA and CDR2 FQGNSA. J was trimmed by 2 bases and V by 6 bases; bases with no gene match: 5. There are 14 residues in the CDR3. The DNA of the CDR3 is TGTGCCAGCAGTTCCGGACAGGACACAGATACGCAGTATTTT. It is translated as CASSSGQDTDTQYF.

The J gene is TRBJ2-1, the V gene TRBV19; no firm D call. CDR3 length: 14 amino acids. The germline CDR1 and CDR2 sequences are LNHDA and SQIVND (reference sequence). Deletions cut 3 bases from V and 7 bases from J, with 13 bases between. CDR3 in amino acids: CASSMLANRNEQFF. The CDR3 DNA follows: TGTGCCAGTAGTATGTTGGCAAATCGAAATGAGCAGTTCTTC.

The chain has TRBV6-2 or TRBV6-3 and TRBJ1-1; 9 bases match TRBD1. J lost 8 bases, V lost 5 bases, and 18 bases had no gene match. The V gene's germline CDR1 is MNHEY and CDR2 SVGEGT. The CDR3 sequence is 17 residues long. The DNA for the CDR3 is TGTGCCAGCAGTCCCATCCCCGGGACAGGGAAGTTCGTGGAAGCTTTCTTT. Residues: CASSPIPGTGKFVEAFF.

This chain joins TRBV10-3 and TRBJ2-7; D not certain. Trimming pared 8 bases from V and 4 bases from J, leaving 9 bases between. The length of the CDR3 is 11 residues. In germline, CDR1 is ENHRY, CDR2 SYGVKD. This chain's CDR3 is CAISQEYEQYF. Written as DNA, the CDR3 is TGTGCCATCTCCCAGGAATACGAGCAGTACTTC.

This chain uses TRBV6-1 with TRBJ1-1; weak D call: TRBD1 (6 bases). The CDR3 extends over 16 amino acids. The germline CDR1 and CDR2 sequences are MNHNS and SASEGT. The V end lost 5 bases, the J end lost 5 bases, and 21 bases lay between the germline ends. CDR3 DNA sequence: TGTGCCAGCAGTAAGCATGCCAGGGGTACGAATACTGAAGCTTTCTTT. It is translated as CASSKHARGTNTEAFF.

This clonotype was picked up a small number of times. The J gene is TRBJ2-7, the V gene TRBV7-8; D ambiguous. Germline CDR1 reads SGHVS; CDR2 reads FQNEAQ. V shed 2 bases and J shed 6 bases, with 11 bases lying between them. The CDR3 is 13 amino acids. The CDR3 nucleotides read TGTGCCAGCAGCTTATTGGTTTCGGGCGAGCAGTACGTC. Translated, it gives CASSLLVSGEQYV.

The rearrangement uses TRBV7-2 and TRBJ1-1, with 10 bases matching TRBD1. The germline CDR1 and CDR2 sequences are SGHTA and FQGNSA. The CDR3 spans 15 residues. V dropped 7 bases and J dropped 4; count of bases not matched to a gene: 9. The CDR3 DNA reads TGTGCCAGCACCGACCCCGGGACAGGGGTCACTGAAGCTTTCTTT. The encoded protein is CASTDPGTGVTEAFF.

This clonotype was observed at least ten times. V and J are TRBV7-8 and TRBJ1-5; 7 positions agree with TRBD1. Germline-derived CDR1 and CDR2 are SGHVS and FQNEAQ. This CDR3 comprises 18 residues. V was pared by 4 bases and J by 0 bases, with 12 bases of the junction left unmatched. The DNA for the CDR3 is TGTGCCAGCAGCTACAGGACAGGAGCTACATATAGCAATCAGCCCCAGCATTTT. This gives the protein CASSYRTGATYSNQPQHF.

CDR3: CASNPLGGMNTEAFF. The CDR3 DNA sequence: TGTGCCAGCAACCCCTTGGGGGGAATGAACACTGAAGCTTTCTTT. V gene TRBV12-3 or TRBV12-4 combines with J gene TRBJ1-1; D is possibly TRBD1 (5 bases). The CDR3 has 15 amino acids. The V end was cut by 7 bases, the J end by 0 bases, with 15 bases between.